This TCR beta chain is drawn from a study of shared clonotypes between healthy human individuals. Points from the study as a whole: A limitation of the genetic and exposure-history diversity represented arose from few donors. Sampling included only blood; tissue repertoires likely differ. Rarefaction curves obtained for sorted subsets showed sequencing incomplete despite large depth.

CD45RO negativity and positive selection for CCR7 defined naive CD8 cells, a population that excluded terminally differentiated effector memory CD45RA+ cells. Over several immunoSEQ plates, each subset's genomic DNA was distributed in even portions. Sequencing used immunoSEQ multiplex PCR; TCRdb keeps in-frame clones, though not all of them. The sample lists millions of clones, approximately 95% occurring once. As concerns this clone: Its antigen is currently unknown.

This receptor was identified in a man in his late teens or twenties in good health. Source material: naive CD8+ T cells sorted from blood.

The CDR3 here is CASSKRGLAGNTDTQYF. The CDR3 region has the DNA TGTGCCAGCAGTAAAAGGGGACTAGCGGGGAACACAGATACGCAGTATTTT. The genes are TRBV7-9 and TRBJ2-3, with TRBD2 identical over 13 bases. Looked up from germline, CDR1 is SEHNR and CDR2 is FQNEAQ (reference sequence). The CDR3 has 17 residues. Losses at the gene ends were 6 bases for V and 2 bases for J; bases not matched to a gene: 8.